The rows below give T cell receptor beta chains drawn from one sample of a study of glioma-infiltrating T cells after dendritic cell vaccination. Sequenced by immunoSEQ multiplex PCR; TCRdb stores in-frame clones only, minus some. The sample lists roughly 90,000 clones, around 86% occurring once. The input for sequencing was blood, taken before dendritic cell vaccination. These receptors were taken from a human donor with glioblastoma. The CDR3 runs from the conserved cysteine through the conserved F or W. Fields, in order: J gene, CDR3 length, V gene, clone size, D gene, CDR3 protein, CDR3 DNA. A D gene is named only where the DNA matches it firmly. Rows give clone size only sometimes, using once, few, many, or a class for an expanded clone.

j_call: TRBJ2-7; cdr3_length: 13; v_call: TRBV5-1; clone_size: .; d_call: TRBD1; cdr3_aa: CASSPPRGIEQYF; cdr3_nt: TGCGCCAGCAGCCCCCCCAGGGGGATCGAGCAGTACTTC
j_call: TRBJ1-1; cdr3_length: 18; v_call: TRBV7-3; clone_size: once; d_call: TRBD1; cdr3_aa: CASSLSVTWTGVNTEAFF; cdr3_nt: TGTGCCAGCAGCTTAAGTGTAACATGGACAGGGGTTAACACTGAAGCTTTCTTT
j_call: TRBJ2-5; cdr3_length: 12; v_call: TRBV11-2; clone_size: .; d_call: .; cdr3_aa: CASSLALETQYF; cdr3_nt: TGTGCCAGCAGCTTAGCTCTTGAGACCCAGTACTTC
j_call: TRBJ2-7; cdr3_length: 13; v_call: TRBV10-3; clone_size: .; d_call: TRBD1; cdr3_aa: CATDRDHGYEQYF; cdr3_nt: TGTGCCACCGACAGGGACCATGGCTACGAGCAGTACTTC
j_call: TRBJ2-7; cdr3_length: 14; v_call: TRBV27; clone_size: .; d_call: TRBD1; cdr3_aa: CASRVRGPIYEQYF; cdr3_nt: TGTGCCAGCAGGGTCAGGGGGCCCATCTACGAGCAGTACTTC
j_call: TRBJ1-6; cdr3_length: 12; v_call: TRBV7-6; clone_size: .; d_call: .; cdr3_aa: CASSPGGGPLHF; cdr3_nt: TGTGCCAGCAGCCCGGGCGGGGGCCCCCTCCACTTT
j_call: TRBJ1-5; cdr3_length: 17; v_call: TRBV4-1; clone_size: .; d_call: .; cdr3_aa: CASSQDLDTESNQPQHF; cdr3_nt: TGCGCCAGCAGCCAAGATCTGGACACTGAAAGCAATCAGCCCCAGCATTTT
j_call: TRBJ1-6; cdr3_length: 15; v_call: TRBV19; clone_size: .; d_call: TRBD1; cdr3_aa: CASLKTGAYNSPLHF; cdr3_nt: TGTGCCAGCTTAAAAACAGGGGCCTATAATTCACCCCTCCACTTT
j_call: TRBJ2-5; cdr3_length: 20; v_call: TRBV27; clone_size: .; d_call: TRBD1; cdr3_aa: CASSQLPIDRGRPHQETQYF; cdr3_nt: TGTGCCAGCAGTCAATTGCCCATAGACAGGGGGAGACCACACCAAGAGACCCAGTACTTC
j_call: TRBJ2-7; cdr3_length: 15; v_call: TRBV19; clone_size: .; d_call: .; cdr3_aa: CASSYSSEGAYEQYF; cdr3_nt: TGTGCCAGTAGTTACTCCTCGGAAGGAGCCTACGAGCAGTACTTC
j_call: TRBJ1-2; cdr3_length: 17; v_call: TRBV15; clone_size: .; d_call: .; cdr3_aa: CATSRDVNRATNYGYTF; cdr3_nt: TGTGCCACCAGCAGGGATGTAAACAGGGCTACCAACTATGGCTACACCTTC
j_call: TRBJ2-2; cdr3_length: 14; v_call: TRBV7-9; clone_size: .; d_call: TRBD2; cdr3_aa: CARERGDNTGELFF; cdr3_nt: TGTGCCAGAGAGCGGGGAGATAACACCGGGGAGCTGTTTTTT
j_call: TRBJ1-5; cdr3_length: 14; v_call: TRBV7-6; clone_size: .; d_call: TRBD1; cdr3_aa: CASSSTGAGQPQHF; cdr3_nt: TGTGCCAGCAGCTCTACAGGGGCTGGGCAGCCCCAGCATTTT
j_call: TRBJ2-1; cdr3_length: 14; v_call: TRBV7-9; clone_size: .; d_call: TRBD2; cdr3_aa: CASSSSGGRDEQFF; cdr3_nt: TGTGCCAGCAGCTCGTCGGGGGGGCGCGATGAGCAGTTCTTC
j_call: TRBJ1-1; cdr3_length: 15; v_call: TRBV19; clone_size: .; d_call: TRBD1; cdr3_aa: CASSITAGGNTEAFF; cdr3_nt: TGTGCCAGTAGTATTACGGCAGGGGGAAACACTGAAGCTTTCTTT
j_call: TRBJ2-2; cdr3_length: 14; v_call: TRBV27; clone_size: .; d_call: .; cdr3_aa: CASSSQGNTGELFF; cdr3_nt: TGTGCCAGCAGTTCACAGGGGAACACCGGGGAGCTGTTTTTT
j_call: TRBJ1-1; cdr3_length: 16; v_call: TRBV6-1; clone_size: .; d_call: TRBD1; cdr3_aa: CASSGRQGALGTEAFF; cdr3_nt: TGTGCCAGCAGTGGGAGACAGGGGGCATTAGGGACTGAAGCTTTCTTT
j_call: TRBJ2-5; cdr3_length: 16; v_call: TRBV6-5; clone_size: .; d_call: TRBD2; cdr3_aa: CASSYSGAGDLQGWYF; cdr3_nt: TGTGCCAGCAGTTACTCGGGAGCGGGAGACCTCCAGGGTTGGTACTTC
j_call: TRBJ2-2; cdr3_length: 13; v_call: TRBV19; clone_size: .; d_call: .; cdr3_aa: CASTSGLGGELFF; cdr3_nt: TGTGCCAGTACCTCAGGGCTGGGCGGGGAGCTGTTTTTT
j_call: TRBJ2-3; cdr3_length: 15; v_call: TRBV5-1; clone_size: .; d_call: TRBD2; cdr3_aa: CASSLGSGGQDTQYF; cdr3_nt: TGCGCCAGCAGCTTGGGTAGCGGGGGGCAGGATACGCAGTATTTT
j_call: TRBJ2-3; cdr3_length: 16; v_call: TRBV19; clone_size: .; d_call: .; cdr3_aa: CASSIEGQLSTDTQYF; cdr3_nt: TGTGCCAGTAGTATCGAAGGACAGCTAAGCACAGATACGCAGTATTTT
j_call: TRBJ2-7; cdr3_length: 13; v_call: TRBV2; clone_size: .; d_call: TRBD1; cdr3_aa: CASSGDRSYEQYF; cdr3_nt: TGTGCCAGCAGCGGGGACAGATCCTACGAGCAGTACTTC
j_call: TRBJ2-7; cdr3_length: 15; v_call: TRBV27; clone_size: .; d_call: TRBD1; cdr3_aa: CASSLRGRGSYEQYF; cdr3_nt: TGTGCCAGCAGTTTAAGGGGCAGGGGGTCCTACGAGCAGTACTTC
j_call: TRBJ1-1; cdr3_length: 11; v_call: TRBV7-9; clone_size: .; d_call: .; cdr3_aa: CASSPQTEAFF; cdr3_nt: TGTGCCAGCAGCCCCCAGACTGAAGCTTTCTTT
j_call: TRBJ1-6; cdr3_length: 15; v_call: TRBV19; clone_size: .; d_call: TRBD1; cdr3_aa: CASSITGGGNSPLHF; cdr3_nt: TGTGCCAGTAGTATTACAGGGGGAGGAAATTCACCCCTCCACTTT
j_call: TRBJ2-7; cdr3_length: 14; v_call: TRBV2; clone_size: .; d_call: .; cdr3_aa: CASSGTVSSYEQYF; cdr3_nt: TGTGCCAGCAGTGGGACAGTCAGCTCCTACGAGCAGTACTTC
j_call: TRBJ2-2; cdr3_length: 13; v_call: TRBV7-3; clone_size: many; d_call: .; cdr3_aa: CASSSLKHGELFF; cdr3_nt: TGTGCCAGCAGCTCCCTAAAGCACGGGGAGCTGTTTTTT
j_call: TRBJ2-3; cdr3_length: 15; v_call: TRBV6-5; clone_size: .; d_call: .; cdr3_aa: CASSGLQGRTDTQYF; cdr3_nt: TGTGCCAGCAGTGGTCTACAGGGTCGCACAGATACGCAGTATTTT
j_call: TRBJ2-7; cdr3_length: 11; v_call: TRBV7-9; clone_size: .; d_call: .; cdr3_aa: CASSTTYEQYF; cdr3_nt: TGTGCCAGCAGCACAACCTACGAGCAGTACTTC
j_call: TRBJ1-4; cdr3_length: 16; v_call: TRBV19; clone_size: .; d_call: .; cdr3_aa: CASSRRTAATNEKLFF; cdr3_nt: TGTGCCAGTAGTAGAAGGACAGCTGCAACTAATGAAAAACTGTTTTTT
j_call: TRBJ2-3; cdr3_length: 15; v_call: TRBV27; clone_size: .; d_call: .; cdr3_aa: CASSLSNPRGDTQYF; cdr3_nt: TGTGCCAGCAGTTTATCGAACCCGCGAGGGGATACGCAGTATTTT
j_call: TRBJ2-2; cdr3_length: 18; v_call: TRBV7-2; clone_size: once; d_call: TRBD1; cdr3_aa: CASSLAYRGPLNTGELFF; cdr3_nt: TGTGCCAGCAGCTTAGCCTACAGGGGTCCCCTGAACACCGGGGAGCTGTTTTTT
j_call: TRBJ2-7; cdr3_length: 15; v_call: TRBV9; clone_size: .; d_call: TRBD1; cdr3_aa: CASSVVGQGAHEQYF; cdr3_nt: TGTGCCAGCAGCGTAGTTGGACAGGGGGCGCACGAGCAGTACTTC
j_call: TRBJ1-2; cdr3_length: 17; v_call: TRBV2; clone_size: .; d_call: TRBD1; cdr3_aa: CASRLRPTGAVGYGYTF; cdr3_nt: TGTGCCAGCAGACTAAGACCGACAGGGGCGGTGGGGTATGGCTACACCTTC
j_call: TRBJ2-3; cdr3_length: 16; v_call: TRBV5-6; clone_size: .; d_call: TRBD2; cdr3_aa: CASSLERGGPGDTQYF; cdr3_nt: TGTGCCAGCAGCTTGGAGCGGGGGGGCCCGGGGGATACGCAGTATTTT
j_call: TRBJ2-7; cdr3_length: 15; v_call: TRBV5-4; clone_size: .; d_call: TRBD1; cdr3_aa: CASSLGQGLTYEQYF; cdr3_nt: TGTGCCAGCAGCTTAGGACAGGGGTTAACCTACGAGCAGTACTTC
j_call: TRBJ1-1; cdr3_length: 12; v_call: TRBV9; clone_size: .; d_call: TRBD1; cdr3_aa: CASSSGGTEAFF; cdr3_nt: TGTGCCAGCAGCTCAGGGGGCACTGAAGCTTTCTTT
j_call: TRBJ2-3; cdr3_length: 13; v_call: TRBV19; clone_size: .; d_call: TRBD2; cdr3_aa: CASRGLATDTQYF; cdr3_nt: TGTGCCAGTAGGGGACTAGCGACAGATACGCAGTATTTT
j_call: TRBJ2-7; cdr3_length: 13; v_call: TRBV27; clone_size: .; d_call: TRBD1; cdr3_aa: CASSWGQGDEQYF; cdr3_nt: TGTGCCAGCAGTTGGGGACAGGGTGACGAGCAGTACTTC
j_call: TRBJ2-7; cdr3_length: 16; v_call: TRBV11-2; clone_size: once; d_call: .; cdr3_aa: CASSLEGQSVSYEQYF; cdr3_nt: TGTGCCAGCAGCTTGGAGGGACAGTCCGTTTCCTACGAGCAGTACTTC
j_call: TRBJ2-3; cdr3_length: 15; v_call: TRBV6-5; clone_size: once; d_call: .; cdr3_aa: CASSPPGQGTDTQYF; cdr3_nt: TGTGCCAGCAGTCCCCCAGGACAAGGCACAGATACGCAGTATTTT
j_call: TRBJ2-7; cdr3_length: 15; v_call: TRBV6-1; clone_size: .; d_call: TRBD1; cdr3_aa: CASRVGQGVPYEQYF; cdr3_nt: TGTGCCAGCAGAGTGGGACAGGGGGTCCCCTACGAGCAGTACTTC
j_call: TRBJ2-5; cdr3_length: 15; v_call: TRBV19; clone_size: .; d_call: TRBD1; cdr3_aa: CASSYGGQGYETQYF; cdr3_nt: TGTGCCAGTAGTTACGGGGGACAGGGGTACGAGACCCAGTACTTC
j_call: TRBJ2-3; cdr3_length: 13; v_call: TRBV25-1; clone_size: .; d_call: TRBD1; cdr3_aa: CASRGQGTDTQYF; cdr3_nt: TGTGCCAGCAGAGGACAGGGGACAGATACGCAGTATTTT
j_call: TRBJ1-5; cdr3_length: 18; v_call: TRBV2; clone_size: .; d_call: .; cdr3_aa: CASGPQGVRVYSNQPQHF; cdr3_nt: TGTGCCAGCGGTCCACAGGGAGTAAGGGTCTATAGCAATCAGCCCCAGCATTTT
j_call: TRBJ1-6; cdr3_length: 15; v_call: TRBV5-1; clone_size: .; d_call: .; cdr3_aa: CASSLESGVNSPLHF; cdr3_nt: TGCGCCAGCAGCTTGGAGTCAGGGGTTAATTCACCCCTCCACTTT
j_call: TRBJ2-7; cdr3_length: 15; v_call: TRBV21-1; clone_size: few; d_call: .; cdr3_aa: CASRKGPKKTYEQYF; cdr3_nt: TGTGCCAGCAGGAAAGGGCCAAAGAAAACCTACGAGCAGTACTTC
j_call: TRBJ2-5; cdr3_length: 14; v_call: TRBV30; clone_size: .; d_call: TRBD1; cdr3_aa: CAWSPGQGGETQYF; cdr3_nt: TGTGCCTGGAGCCCGGGACAGGGGGGGGAGACCCAGTACTTC
j_call: TRBJ2-1; cdr3_length: 15; v_call: TRBV7-3; clone_size: .; d_call: TRBD1; cdr3_aa: CASRPGQGAHNEQFF; cdr3_nt: TGTGCCAGCAGGCCGGGACAGGGGGCACACAATGAGCAGTTCTTC
j_call: TRBJ2-1; cdr3_length: 14; v_call: TRBV5-6; clone_size: once; d_call: .; cdr3_aa: CASSLGSSYNEQFF; cdr3_nt: TGTGCCAGCAGCTTGGGTAGCTCCTACAATGAGCAGTTCTTC
j_call: TRBJ1-2; cdr3_length: 13; v_call: TRBV7-6; clone_size: .; d_call: TRBD1; cdr3_aa: CASNSPGQGAPHF; cdr3_nt: TGTGCCAGCAACTCGCCGGGACAGGGGGCCCCCCACTTC
j_call: TRBJ2-2; cdr3_length: 15; v_call: TRBV29-1; clone_size: .; d_call: TRBD1; cdr3_aa: CSVLSAGGYTGELFF; cdr3_nt: TGCAGCGTTTTGTCGGCAGGGGGCTACACCGGGGAGCTGTTTTTT
j_call: TRBJ1-1; cdr3_length: 19; v_call: TRBV5-1; clone_size: few; d_call: TRBD1; cdr3_aa: CASSLYFTGTGSLNTEAFF; cdr3_nt: TGCGCCAGCAGCTTGTATTTCACCGGGACAGGGTCGCTGAACACTGAAGCTTTCTTT